Listed here are 8 T cell receptor beta chains from one sample, sequenced in a study of T cell clones after liver transplantation. TCRdb's copy holds only in-frame clones and misses some; the assay was immunoSEQ multiplex PCR. The sample lists roughly 62,000 clones, roughly 70% seen once, with around 2.8% in the top ten. The sample was CD4+ T cells from blood, taken at the approximately 15-month timepoint. Source of these receptors: a human patient who received a liver transplant. The graft donor may be the source of some T cells.

The rearrangement joins TRBV11-2 to TRBJ1-5; perhaps TRBD1 as D (5 bases). CDR1 is SGHAT and CDR2 is FQNNGV in the germline V gene. V lost 2 bases to trimming and J lost 3 bases, with 17 bases between them. CDR3 length equals 17 residues. CDR3 bases: TGTGCCAGCAGCTTAAGTAAGAGAGGCGGACACAATCAGCCCCAGCATTTT. Residues: CASSLSKRGGHNQPQHF.

The chain links TRBV7-2 to TRBJ2-3; 7 bases match TRBD1. The CDR3 is 16 amino acids. V lost 4 bases and J lost 1; bases outside the gene matches: 8. CDR1 SGHTA and CDR2 FQGNSA come from the germline V gene. The CDR3 loop reads CASSYHRGLGTDTQYF. The DNA of the CDR3 is TGTGCCAGCAGCTATCACAGGGGCCTAGGCACAGATACGCAGTATTTT.

The chain links TRBV12-5 to TRBJ2-3; TRBD2 agrees at 13 bases. CDR3 size: 16 residues. Trimming at V came to 6 bases and at J to 6 bases, leaving 9 bases not matched to a gene. CDR1 is LGHNT, CDR2 FRNRAP, per germline. The CDR3: CASGPGTSGEVDTQYF. The DNA for the CDR3 is TGTGCTAGTGGCCCAGGGACTAGCGGGGAAGTGGATACGCAGTATTTT.

This clone was picked up a small number of times. This sample includes further DNA sequences coding for the same CDR3. The chain joins TRBV6-5 to TRBJ2-7; D not certain. The germline CDR1 and CDR2 sequences are MNHEY and SVGAGI. The CDR3 runs to 13 residues. V gave up 6 bases and J gave up 4 bases, with 13 bases separating them. Here the CDR3 DNA reads TGTGCCAGCAGGAGAGGTCTCGATTACGAGCAGTACTTC. This gives the protein CASRRGLDYEQYF.

The genes are TRBV7-2 and TRBJ2-7; D is ambiguous. The CDR3 contains 15 residues. V gave up 2 bases and J gave up 3 bases, with 14 bases separating them. Germline CDR1 and CDR2: SGHTA and FQGNSA. The DNA of the CDR3 is TGTGCCAGCAGCTTATCCGACTCTCCCCTCTACGAGCAGTACTTC. Its translation: CASSLSDSPLYEQYF.

The chain uses TRBV7-2 and TRBJ2-5; weak D call: TRBD1 (5 bases). The CDR3 spans 15 residues. V lost 5 bases and J 2 bases, leaving 15 bases between the germline ends. Per the germline V gene, CDR1 is SGHTA and CDR2 is FQGNSA. CDR3 nucleotides: TGTGCCAGCAGCCTGGGTGGGGCCTCTCAAGAGACCCAGTACTTC. Amino acid sequence: CASSLGGASQETQYF.

The chain has TRBV5-6 and TRBJ2-1, with 8 positions matching TRBD2. CDR1 SGHDT and CDR2 YYEEEE come from the germline V gene. V trimming: 1 base; J trimming: 4 bases; junction bases outside the gene matches: 4. The CDR3 is made up of 15 amino acids. CDR3 sequence reads: CASSLPGGMYNEQFF. CDR3 sequence (DNA): TGTGCCAGCAGCTTGCCGGGGGGGATGTACAATGAGCAGTTCTTC.

This clone was counted between two and nine times. This chain connects TRBV2 to TRBJ1-5, with D uncertain. The CDR3 covers 12 residues. V lost 6 bases to trimming and J lost 7 bases, with 10 bases between them. Germline lookup yields CDR1 SNHLY and CDR2 FYNNEI. The CDR3 reads CASSLTGQPQHF. CDR3 DNA: TGTGCCAGCAGCCTGACGGGACAGCCCCAGCATTTT.